A selection of T cell receptor beta chains follows, all from one sample in a study of blood T cell repertoires in COVID-19. The protocol was immunoSEQ multiplex PCR, while the TCRdb copy is restricted to in-frame clones and leaves out a portion. The profile shows about 280,000 clones, 88% of them singletons. Sequenced material: peripheral blood. The receptor set was obtained from a man aged 18-30 years with active or convalescent COVID-19. The CDR3 runs from the conserved cysteine through the conserved F or W. Each record gives: clone size, V gene, J gene, D gene, CDR3 protein, CDR3 DNA. The D gene is left open where the match is weak. Some rows have no size entry. The others give once, few or many, or a class for an expanded clone.

NA	TRBV11-2	TRBJ1-5	TRBD1	CASSLTGGEDQPQHF	TGTGCCAGCAGCTTGACAGGGGGGGAGGATCAGCCCCAGCATTTT
NA	TRBV15	TRBJ2-3	TRBD1	CATSSTDRDATDTQYF	TGTGCCACCAGCAGCACAGACAGGGATGCCACAGATACGCAGTATTTT
NA	TRBV4-1	TRBJ2-6	NA	CASSQEVSPGANVLTF	TGCGCCAGCAGCCAAGAAGTAAGCCCTGGGGCCAACGTCCTGACTTTC
NA	TRBV4-2	TRBJ1-3	TRBD1	CASSQEHQGVSGNTIYF	TGTGCCAGCAGCCAAGAACATCAGGGGGTATCTGGAAACACCATATATTTT
NA	TRBV24-1	TRBJ2-2	NA	CATSRESKGEVTGELFF	TGTGCCACCAGCCGGGAGAGTAAGGGAGAGGTGACCGGGGAGCTGTTTTTT
NA	TRBV5-1	TRBJ1-1	NA	CASSSGVTTEAFF	TGCGCCAGCAGCTCAGGGGTTACCACTGAAGCTTTCTTT
NA	TRBV12-3/TRBV12-4	TRBJ1-5	NA	CASSFNRGQPQHF	TGTGCCAGCAGTTTCAATAGGGGTCAGCCCCAGCATTTT
NA	TRBV9	TRBJ2-6	NA	CASSALIGANVLTF	TGTGCCAGCAGCGCTCTTATCGGGGCCAACGTCCTGACTTTC
NA	TRBV5-1	TRBJ2-7	NA	CASSSTGFSYEQYF	TGCGCCAGCAGCTCCACAGGGTTCTCCTACGAGCAGTACTTC
NA	TRBV6-2/TRBV6-3	TRBJ2-7	NA	CASSYSSGAALGSYEQYF	TGTGCCAGCAGTTACTCGTCAGGGGCCGCGCTTGGAAGCTACGAGCAGTACTTC
once	TRBV28	TRBJ1-5	NA	CASSLPPAGGQPQHF	TGTGCCAGCAGTTTACCCCCGGCGGGTGGACAGCCCCAGCATTTT
NA	TRBV5-1	TRBJ2-2	NA	CASRGAAGELFF	TGCGCCAGCAGGGGGGCGGCCGGGGAGCTGTTTTTT
NA	TRBV5-5	TRBJ2-3	TRBD2	CASSLEARGGITDTQYF	TGTGCCAGCAGCTTGGAGGCCCGGGGGGGCATCACAGATACGCAGTATTTT
NA	TRBV19	TRBJ1-5	TRBD1	CASSATGTGAQPQHF	TGTGCCAGTAGTGCGACCGGGACAGGGGCTCAGCCCCAGCATTTT
once	TRBV18	TRBJ2-5	TRBD1	CASSAGTAQETQYF	TGTGCCAGCTCAGCCGGGACAGCACAAGAGACCCAGTACTTC
NA	TRBV7-8	TRBJ2-1	NA	CASSLQVRLSTYNEQFF	TGTGCCAGCAGCTTGCAAGTGAGGTTAAGTACCTACAATGAGCAGTTCTTC
NA	TRBV29-1	TRBJ1-2	TRBD1	CSVTGEDGYTF	TGCAGCGTGACAGGGGAAGATGGCTACACCTTC
NA	TRBV7-3	TRBJ2-3	TRBD2	CASSRRGWGTDTQYF	TGTGCCAGCAGCCGGCGGGGGTGGGGCACAGATACGCAGTATTTT
NA	TRBV19	TRBJ1-1	NA	CASLSDRISEAFF	TGTGCCAGCCTTTCGGACAGAATTTCCGAAGCTTTCTTT
NA	TRBV19	TRBJ1-3	NA	CASSIRPRGGLSGNTIYF	TGTGCCAGTAGTATACGGCCCCGGGGTGGCCTTTCTGGAAACACCATATATTTT
NA	TRBV5-1	TRBJ1-1	NA	CASSLVPENTEAFF	TGCGCCAGCAGCTTGGTTCCAGAGAACACTGAAGCTTTCTTT
NA	TRBV10-1	TRBJ2-7	NA	CASSRDKGSREQYF	TGCGCCAGCAGTCGGGACAAAGGATCGCGCGAGCAGTACTTC
once	TRBV2	TRBJ1-4	TRBD1	CASSRTGAANEKLFF	TGTGCCAGCAGTAGGACAGGGGCGGCTAATGAAAAACTGTTTTTT
NA	TRBV7-9	TRBJ2-7	TRBD2	CASSLTPPGGPEQYF	TGTGCCAGCAGCTTAACACCACCGGGGGGACCGGAGCAGTACTTC
NA	TRBV9	TRBJ2-3	NA	CASSAPGVLTDTQYF	TGTGCCAGCAGCGCCCCAGGGGTTCTTACAGATACGCAGTATTTT
NA	TRBV7-2	TRBJ2-7	TRBD1	CASSLTGGYEQYF	TGTGCCAGCAGTCTAACAGGGGGCTACGAGCAGTACTTC
few	TRBV4-1	TRBJ1-1	TRBD1	CASRQTGGRGYTEAFF	TGCGCCAGCAGACAAACAGGGGGCCGGGGTTACACTGAAGCTTTCTTT
NA	TRBV7-6	TRBJ2-2	TRBD1	CASSSQGAETGELFF	TGTGCCAGCAGCTCACAGGGGGCGGAGACCGGGGAGCTGTTTTTT
few	TRBV7-9	TRBJ1-3	TRBD1	CASSARTGVENTIYF	TGTGCCAGCAGCGCCCGGACAGGGGTAGAAAACACCATATATTTT
once	TRBV10-3	TRBJ1-1	TRBD1	CAIRKQGMNTEAFF	TGTGCCATCAGAAAACAGGGGATGAACACTGAAGCTTTCTTT
NA	TRBV6-5	TRBJ2-3	TRBD1	CASSSWTGFGTDTQYF	TGTGCCAGCAGTTCCTGGACAGGGTTTGGTACAGATACGCAGTATTTT
NA	TRBV19	TRBJ2-5	TRBD1	CASRSGQGILETQYF	TGTGCCAGTAGGTCAGGACAGGGGATTCTAGAGACCCAGTACTTC
NA	TRBV5-1	TRBJ2-2	NA	CASSRGVINTGELFF	TGCGCCAGCAGTAGAGGTGTGATTAACACCGGGGAGCTGTTTTTT
NA	TRBV4-1	TRBJ2-2	NA	CASSQVTGSTGELFF	TGCGCCAGCAGCCAAGTTACAGGCTCGACCGGGGAGCTGTTTTTT
NA	TRBV29-1	TRBJ1-5	NA	CSVVEQDSNQPQHF	TGCAGCGTTGTAGAACAGGATAGCAATCAGCCCCAGCATTTT
NA	TRBV9	TRBJ1-5	TRBD1	CASSVWDRVASSSNQPQHF	TGTGCCAGCAGCGTATGGGACAGGGTAGCCAGTAGTAGCAATCAGCCCCAGCATTTT
NA	TRBV5-8	TRBJ1-5	NA	CASSPRGGNQPQHF	TGTGCCAGCAGCCCCCGGGGTGGCAATCAGCCCCAGCATTTT
NA	TRBV4-3	TRBJ1-6	TRBD1	CASSQEWTGRSPLHF	TGCGCCAGCAGCCAAGAATGGACAGGGCGGTCACCCCTCCACTTT
once	TRBV3-1/TRBV3-2	TRBJ1-2	NA	CASSQDRNYGYTF	TGTGCCAGCAGCCAAGACAGGAACTATGGCTACACCTTC
few	TRBV3-1/TRBV3-2	TRBJ2-3	TRBD2	CASSPLAGSDTQYF	TGTGCCAGCAGCCCCCTAGCGGGGTCTGATACGCAGTATTTT